This TCR beta chain came from a study of cytotoxic CD8 clonotypes in ibrutinib-treated CLL. The study's findings and limits: Clonality rose at ibrutinib response and fell back toward baseline at progression. Baseline levels of clonality went above those of age-matched healthy donors and moved with circulating CD8+ T-cell counts.

On this clone itself: Its target is not known.

Deletions cut 0 bases from V and 6 bases from J, with 18 bases between. CDR1 is SGHRS and CDR2 is YFSETQ in the germline V gene. The CDR3 consists of 17 residues. Depth targeted 1 in 200,000 to 1 in 1 million T cells, averaging around 9.5x coverage per clonotype. Method: immunoSEQ multiplex PCR; TCRdb's copy keeps in-frame clones and lacks some. The profile shows approximately 48,000 clones, 53% of them singletons. The receptor was isolated from a human donor with chronic lymphocytic leukemia. The sample consisted of PBMCs, taken after 12 months of ibrutinib treatment. The gene calls are TRBV5-1 and TRBJ2-2; possibly TRBD1 or TRBD2 for D (5 bases each). The CDR3 DNA reads as TGCGCCAGCAGCTTGGGAGGTGGGACCCGGGGCGCCGGGGAGCTGTTTTTT. Translating it yields CASSLGGGTRGAGELFF.